A selection of T cell receptor beta chains follows, all from one sample in a study of tumor-infiltrating lymphocytes in oesophageal squamous cell carcinoma. TCRdb processed the reads anew with MiXCR; each CDR3 protein has one entry. This table holds roughly 11,000 distinct CDR3 sequences, more than 50% found once. The specimen sequenced was blood. These receptor sequences come from a female donor with esophageal squamous cell carcinoma. The CDR3 runs from the conserved cysteine through the conserved F or W. The D gene is left open where the match is weak. The listing skips clone size in some rows; elsewhere it reads once, few, many or a size class.

TGTGCCAGCACCCTCTTAGGGGGGACCCAGTACTTC	CASTLLGGTQYF	.	TRBJ2-5	TRBV7-2	.
TGTGCCAGCAGCTTATACTCCGGAACCTACAATGAGCAGTTCTTC	CASSLYSGTYNEQFF	.	TRBJ2-1	TRBV7-2	many
TGTGCCAGCAGCCAGTCCGGGACAGGGATCTATGGCTACACCTTC	CASSQSGTGIYGYTF	TRBD1	TRBJ1-2	TRBV6-8	.
TGTGCCAGCAGGCGAACAGGGAATCCCCGGGATACGCAGTATTTT	CASRRTGNPRDTQYF	.	TRBJ2-3	TRBV7-2	.
TGTGCCAGCAGCTCGAAGCGGGGCAGCACAGATACGCAGTATTTT	CASSSKRGSTDTQYF	TRBD2	TRBJ2-3	TRBV7-2	.
TGTGCCAGCAGTCACGGAGCGGGGGCTGAAGCTTTCTTT	CASSHGAGAEAFF	.	TRBJ1-1	TRBV12-3/TRBV12-4	medium-sized
TGTGCCAGCAGGTCTAGATTTTCTCCCTACGAGCAGTACTTC	CASRSRFSPYEQYF	.	TRBJ2-7	TRBV11-3	.
TGTGCCACCTACGGGCAGCGGATCGGCACAGATACGCAGTATTTT	CATYGQRIGTDTQYF	.	TRBJ2-3	TRBV24-1	.
TGTGCCAGCAGCCCCACAGAAGGTTGGTACGAGCAGTACTTC	CASSPTEGWYEQYF	.	TRBJ2-7	TRBV7-8	.
TGTGCCAGCAGCTTCCTACCTACCAGCTCTGGGGCCAACGTCCTGACTTTC	CASSFLPTSSGANVLTF	.	TRBJ2-6	TRBV7-9	few
TGTGCCAGCAGCTTAGTGGGGGGCTCTTACGAGCAGTACTTC	CASSLVGGSYEQYF	.	TRBJ2-7	TRBV7-2	few
TGTGCCAGCTCCCCCGGGACAGAAGAGACCCAGTACTTC	CASSPGTEETQYF	TRBD1	TRBJ2-5	TRBV18	.
TGTGCCAGCAGTTCAGACAGACTCTCCTACAATGAGCAGTTCTTC	CASSSDRLSYNEQFF	.	TRBJ2-1	TRBV6-1	few
TGTGCCAGCAGATACAATCAGGGTAACTATGGCTACACCTTC	CASRYNQGNYGYTF	.	TRBJ1-2	TRBV12-3/TRBV12-4	.
TGTGCCAGCAGTTTACGGGACAGGGGTTCCTACGAGCAGTACTTC	CASSLRDRGSYEQYF	TRBD1	TRBJ2-7	TRBV27	.
TGTGCCACCAGCTATCAGAGTGAAGCTTTCTTT	CATSYQSEAFF	.	TRBJ1-1	TRBV24-1	.